A single sample gave rise to the 17 T cell receptor beta chains below, sequenced in a study of T cell responses to AZD1222 COVID-19 vaccine. Some clones are missing from TCRdb's copy, which holds only in-frame ones; the method was immunoSEQ multiplex PCR. This sample has under 200,000 clones, with around 93% found just once. Source: peripheral blood, taken on day 0 of AZD1222 vaccination. The source of these receptors is an adult in good health.

This clone appeared once. This rearrangement joins TRBV5-4 to TRBJ2-1; maybe TRBD1 (6 bases). The CDR3 totals 15 residues. CDR1 SGHNT and CDR2 YYREEE come from the germline V gene (reference sequence). V gave up 0 bases and J gave up 12 bases, with 19 bases separating them. The CDR3 reads CASSLARGEGDGQFF. DNA for the CDR3: TGTGCCAGCAGCTTGGCCAGGGGCGAGGGAGATGGGCAGTTCTTC.

V and J are TRBV4-1 and TRBJ2-3; TRBD1 matches 9 bases. The CDR3 consists of 15 residues. Unmatched junction bases numbered 15, after V lost 2 bases and J lost 15 bases. The V gene's germline CDR1 is MGHRA and CDR2 YSYEKL. The CDR3 nucleotides read TGCGCCAGCAGCCAACCTACTACAGGGGGCCCCTCCGCTTATTTT. Translated, it gives CASSQPTTGGPSAYF.

The chain carries TRBV18 and TRBJ1-1, with a possible D match to TRBD1 (6 bases). CDR1 and CDR2 (germline): KGHSH, LQKENI. The CDR3 is made up of 16 amino acids. V was shortened by 4 bases and J by 1 base, with 16 bases between the two germline ends. CDR3 in amino acids: CASSQLPTGRNTEAFF. The CDR3 nucleotides are TGTGCCAGCTCACAACTCCCCACAGGGAGGAACACTGAAGCTTTCTTT.

CDR3 in DNA: TGTGCTTCAGGGTATAGCAATCAGCCCCAGCATTTT. This translates into CASGYSNQPQHF. V gene TRBV15 combines with J gene TRBJ1-5; D is possibly TRBD1 (5 bases). The CDR3 spans 12 residues. Germline CDR1 and CDR2: LNHNV and YYDKDF (reference sequence).

V usage is TRBV18 and J usage is TRBJ1-2; possible D gene TRBD1, 5 bases. Per the germline V gene, CDR1 is KGHSH and CDR2 is LQKENI. The CDR3 consists of 16 residues. With 2 bases removed from V and 3 bases from J, the gap between germline ends came to 16 bases. The CDR3 spells CASSPKMGEVYYGYTF. CDR3 nucleotides: TGTGCCAGCTCACCAAAGATGGGGGAAGTTTACTATGGCTACACCTTC.

The chain joins TRBV6-2 or TRBV6-3 to TRBJ1-4, with 7 bases aligning to TRBD1. Germline V gives CDR1 MNHEY, CDR2 SVGEGT. The CDR3 is 14 residues long. Germline trimming cut 3 bases from V and 5 bases from J; bases unmatched to any gene: 3. CDR3 amino acids: CASSYHRGNEKLFF. DNA for the CDR3: TGTGCCAGCAGTTATCACAGGGGCAATGAAAAACTGTTTTTT.

The gene calls are TRBV7-8 and TRBJ2-7, with 10 bases that match TRBD1. Germline CDR1 is SGHVS and CDR2 is FQNEAQ. The CDR3 covers 14 residues. The trim removed 3 bases at V and 6 bases at J, leaving 5 bases unmatched. This CDR3 is CASSFETGGGEQYF. Here the CDR3 DNA reads TGTGCCAGCAGCTTTGAGACAGGGGGCGGCGAGCAGTACTTC.

This chain links TRBV5-1 with TRBJ1-2; D unclear. This CDR3 comprises 14 residues. V was cut by 0 bases and J by 5 bases, with 11 bases left in between. The germline CDR1 and CDR2 sequences are SGHRS and YFSETQ. DNA for the CDR3: TGCGCCAGCAGCTTGGGTTCAGAGACTTATGGCTACACCTTC. Protein product: CASSLGSETYGYTF.

The chain combines TRBV4-1 with TRBJ2-1; 7 nucleotides match TRBD1. The V gene end was trimmed by 0 bases and the J gene end by 12 bases; junction bases not matched to a gene: 5. Germline loops: CDR1 MGHRA, CDR2 YSYEKL. This CDR3 comprises 13 residues. CDR3: CASSQDIGGGQFF. CDR3 in DNA: TGCGCCAGCAGCCAAGATATAGGGGGCGGGCAGTTCTTC.

The rearrangement links TRBV29-1 to TRBJ1-4, with TRBD1 matching over 10 bases. The CDR3 covers 13 residues. Losses at the gene ends were 6 bases for V and 6 bases for J; bases not matched to a gene: 4. Germline assignment: CDR1 SQVTM and CDR2 ANQGSEA. DNA of the CDR3: TGCAGCGTGCAGACAGGGGGCGATGAAAAACTGTTTTTT. As protein: CSVQTGGDEKLFF.

The gene calls are TRBV7-3 and TRBJ2-5; tentatively, D is TRBD2 (6 bases). Germline lookup yields CDR1 SGHTA and CDR2 FQGTGA. V shed 5 bases and J shed 3 bases, with 10 bases lying between them. The CDR3 covers 13 residues. CDR3 amino acids: CASSRGAKETQYF. DNA for the CDR3: TGTGCCAGCAGCCGCGGGGCTAAAGAGACCCAGTACTTC.

This clone was observed a single time. V usage is TRBV28 and J usage is TRBJ2-5; D is uncertain. Trimming cost V 7 bases and J 1 base, with 10 bases left between them. CDR1 and CDR2 (germline): MDHEN, SYDVKM. This CDR3 region has 13 residues. Here the CDR3 reads CASKKFTQETQYF. In DNA form, the CDR3 reads TGTGCCAGCAAGAAATTCACCCAAGAGACCCAGTACTTC. Using reference TRBV28 and TRBJ2-5 for the parts outside the CDR3, the full variable domain is DVKVTQSSRYLVKRTGEKVFLECVQDMDHENMFWYRQDPGLGLRLIYFSYDVKMKEKGDIPEGYSVSREKKERFSLILESASTNQTSMYLCASKKFTQETQYFGPGTRLLVL.

The chain couples TRBV30 to TRBJ1-1; D is perhaps TRBD1 (5 bases). Trimming shortened V by 0 bases and J by 5 bases, and 16 bases separated the two germline ends. Germline lookup yields CDR1 GTSNPN and CDR2 SVGIG (reference sequence). The CDR3 covers 15 residues. The CDR3, as DNA: TGTGCCTGGAGTGTACCCCCCCCCACAGGAACTGAAGCTTTCTTT. Residues: CAWSVPPPTGTEAFF.

This sequence joins TRBV3-1 (or the pseudogene TRBV3-2) and TRBJ2-2; D remains unclear. V was cut by 3 bases and J by 7 bases, with 9 bases left in between. The V gene's germline CDR1 is LGHDT and CDR2 YNNKEL (reference sequence). This CDR3 comprises 13 residues. In nucleotides, the CDR3 is TGTGCCAGCAGCCAGGGGTCGGGCGGGGAGCTGTTTTTT. Translating it yields CASSQGSGGELFF.

For this clone: The junction does not match germline at one end; this may be a read error. The genes are TRBV10-3 and TRBJ1-1; 10 bases agree with TRBD1. CDR1 is ENHRY and CDR2 is SYGVKD in the germline V gene. The CDR3 is 13 residues long. The CDR3: CAISPTGGTEVFF. CDR3 DNA sequence: TGTGCCATCAGCCCGACAGGGGGCACTGAAGTTTTCTTT.

V gene TRBV9 combines with J gene TRBJ1-3, with a tentative D call TRBD1 (5 bases). Trimming took 3 bases from V and 4 from J, leaving 11 bases between them. CDR1 SGDLS and CDR2 YYNGEE come from the germline V gene. The CDR3 extends over 14 amino acids. The CDR3 nucleotides read TGTGCCAGCAGCGCCCGGGACCGAGGAAACACCATATATTTT. The encoded protein is CASSARDRGNTIYF.

This clone has only one observation. The chain employs TRBV4-1 and TRBJ2-7, with D maybe TRBD2 (6 bases). The length of the CDR3 is 13 residues. Germline lookup yields CDR1 MGHRA and CDR2 YSYEKL. V was pared by 1 base and J by 7 bases, with 11 bases between. This CDR3 reads CASSQGRAGEQYF. The CDR3 DNA sequence: TGCGCCAGCAGCCAAGGGCGTGCGGGGGAGCAGTACTTC.